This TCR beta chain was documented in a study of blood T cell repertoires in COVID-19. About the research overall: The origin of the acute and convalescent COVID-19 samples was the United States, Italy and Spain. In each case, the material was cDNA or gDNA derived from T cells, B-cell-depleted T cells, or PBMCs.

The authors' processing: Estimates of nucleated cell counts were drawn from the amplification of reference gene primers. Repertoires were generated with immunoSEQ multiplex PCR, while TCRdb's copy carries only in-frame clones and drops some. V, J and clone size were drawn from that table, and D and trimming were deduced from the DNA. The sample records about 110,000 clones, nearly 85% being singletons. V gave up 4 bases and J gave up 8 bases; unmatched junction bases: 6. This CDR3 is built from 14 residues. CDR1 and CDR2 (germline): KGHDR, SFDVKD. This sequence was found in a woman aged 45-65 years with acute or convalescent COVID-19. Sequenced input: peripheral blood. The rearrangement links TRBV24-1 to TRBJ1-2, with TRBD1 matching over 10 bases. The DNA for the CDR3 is TGTGCCACCAGTGACCTGGACAGGGGGGTGGGCTACACCTTC. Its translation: CATSDLDRGVGYTF.